Shown below are 4 T cell receptor beta chains from a single sample sequenced in a study of blood T cell repertoires in COVID-19. Clones were read by immunoSEQ multiplex PCR, and TCRdb kept only the in-frame ones, dropping some. Of 400,000 to 450,000 clones listed, around 88% are singletons. The specimen sequenced was peripheral blood. The receptor source for this set is a woman aged 45-60 years with COVID-19, enrolled during active disease.

This clone showed up just a few times. This rearrangement joins TRBV6-1 to TRBJ1-5; D unclear. The CDR3 is 15 residues long. Germline lookup yields CDR1 MNHNS and CDR2 SASEGT. V lost 0 bases and J 3 bases, leaving 9 bases between the germline ends. The CDR3 sequence is CASSEAPGSNQPQHF. The CDR3 nucleotides read TGTGCCAGCAGTGAAGCTCCGGGATCCAATCAGCCCCAGCATTTT.

V is TRBV19 and J is TRBJ1-2; 8 bases match TRBD1. Per the germline V gene, CDR1 is LNHDA and CDR2 is SQIVND (reference sequence). This CDR3 is built from 16 residues. Trimming removed 7 bases from V and 6 bases from J; junction bases left unmatched: 16. The DNA of the CDR3 is TGTGCCAGTACCAGAATGACAGGGGATGAGTCTGATGGCTACACCTTC. Its protein is CASTRMTGDESDGYTF.

This sequence joins TRBV12-3 or TRBV12-4 and TRBJ2-4; D uncertain. This CDR3 is 13 amino acids long. The V end was cut by 5 bases, the J end by 12 bases, with 17 bases between. The CDR3 DNA is TGTGCCAGCAGTCCCGACATCTCATACGATCAGTACTTC. The encoded protein is CASSPDISYDQYF.

With regard to this clone: The same CDR3 also results from other DNA sequences found in this sample. The chain combines TRBV9 with TRBJ2-3; D uncertain. Per germline, CDR1 SGDLS and CDR2 YYNGEE. The CDR3 length is 13 residues. V gave up 3 bases and J gave up 0 bases, with 5 bases separating them. The CDR3 sequence is CASSELSTDTQYF. In nucleotides, the CDR3 is TGTGCCAGCAGCGAACTAAGCACAGATACGCAGTATTTT.